The clone carrying this T cell receptor beta chain was counted only a few times. The sample is drawn from a study of blood T cell repertoires in COVID-19. CDR1 and CDR2 (germline): MDHEN, SYDVKM. The CDR3 contains 15 residues. Trimming left V 1 base short and J 1 base short, with 8 bases between. Measured with immunoSEQ multiplex PCR; TCRdb has only the in-frame clones, and not every one. In the table there are about 260,000 clones, around four fifths of which are singletons. The chain links TRBV28 to TRBJ1-5; D is unclear. The sequence was collected from a man aged 60-69 years who had recovered from COVID-19. The sequenced sample consisted of peripheral blood. This CDR3 is CASSLFLRSNQPQHF. For the CDR3, the DNA is TGTGCCAGCAGTTTATTTTTGCGGAGCAATCAGCCCCAGCATTTT.